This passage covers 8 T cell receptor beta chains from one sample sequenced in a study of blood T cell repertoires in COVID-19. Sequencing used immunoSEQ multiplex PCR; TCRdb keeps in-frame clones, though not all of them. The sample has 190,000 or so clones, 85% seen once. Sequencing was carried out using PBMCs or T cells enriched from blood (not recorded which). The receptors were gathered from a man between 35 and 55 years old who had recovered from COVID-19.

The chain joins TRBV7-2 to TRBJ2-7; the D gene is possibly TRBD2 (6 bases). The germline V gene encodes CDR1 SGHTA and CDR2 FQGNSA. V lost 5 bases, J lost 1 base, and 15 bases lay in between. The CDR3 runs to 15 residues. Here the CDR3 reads CASSLSGHESYEQYF. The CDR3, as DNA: TGTGCCAGCAGCCTTAGCGGCCATGAGTCCTACGAGCAGTACTTC.

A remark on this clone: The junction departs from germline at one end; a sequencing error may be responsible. The CDR3 here is CASSLGLAPRDTDTQYF. The CDR3 nucleotides read TGTGCCAGCAGCCTAGGACTAGCGCCTCGGGACACAGATACGCAGTATTTT. The rearrangement links TRBV13 to TRBJ2-3; the match to TRBD2 covers 9 bases. Germline V gene lookup returns CDR1 PRHDT and CDR2 FYEKMQ (reference sequence). CDR3 length equals 17 residues.

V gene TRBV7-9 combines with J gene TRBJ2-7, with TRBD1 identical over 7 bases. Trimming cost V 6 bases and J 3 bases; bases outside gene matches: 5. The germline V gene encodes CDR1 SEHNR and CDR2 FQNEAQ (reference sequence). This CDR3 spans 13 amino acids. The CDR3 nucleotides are TGTGCCAGCAGTCCGGGACAGCTCTACGAGCAGTACTTC. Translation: CASSPGQLYEQYF.

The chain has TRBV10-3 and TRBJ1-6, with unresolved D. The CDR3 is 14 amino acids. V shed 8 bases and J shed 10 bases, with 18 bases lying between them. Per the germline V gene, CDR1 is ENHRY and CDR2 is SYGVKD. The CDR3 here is CAIGSDGELSPLHF. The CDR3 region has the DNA TGTGCCATCGGTAGCGACGGAGAATTATCACCCCTCCACTTT.

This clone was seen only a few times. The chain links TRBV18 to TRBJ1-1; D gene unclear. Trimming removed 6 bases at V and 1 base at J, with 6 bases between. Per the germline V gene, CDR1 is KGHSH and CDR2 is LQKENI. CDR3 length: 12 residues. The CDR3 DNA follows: TGTGCCAGCTCCGGAGGGAACACTGAAGCTTTCTTT. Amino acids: CASSGGNTEAFF. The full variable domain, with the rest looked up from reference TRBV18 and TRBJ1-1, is NAGVMQNPRHLVRRRGQEARLRCSPMKGHSHVYWYRQLPEEGLKFMVYLQKENIIDESGMPKERFSAEFPKEGPSILRIQQVVRGDSAAYFCASSGGNTEAFFGQGTRLTVV.

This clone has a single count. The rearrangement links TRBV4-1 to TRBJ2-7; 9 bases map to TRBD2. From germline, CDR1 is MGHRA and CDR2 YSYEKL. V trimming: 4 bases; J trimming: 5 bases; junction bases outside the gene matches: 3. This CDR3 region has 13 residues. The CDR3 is CASSLVAGDEQYF. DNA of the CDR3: TGCGCCAGCAGCCTGGTAGCGGGAGACGAGCAGTACTTC.

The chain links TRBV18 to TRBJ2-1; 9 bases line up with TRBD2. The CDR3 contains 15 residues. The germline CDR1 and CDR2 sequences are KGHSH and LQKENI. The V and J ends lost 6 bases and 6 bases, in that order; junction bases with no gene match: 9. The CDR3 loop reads CASSSIAGGGNEQFF. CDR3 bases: TGTGCCAGCTCCTCCATCGCGGGAGGGGGCAATGAGCAGTTCTTC.

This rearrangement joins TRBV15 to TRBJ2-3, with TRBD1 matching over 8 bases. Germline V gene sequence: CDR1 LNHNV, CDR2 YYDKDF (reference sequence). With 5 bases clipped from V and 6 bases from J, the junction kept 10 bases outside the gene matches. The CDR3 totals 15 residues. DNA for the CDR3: TGTGCCACCAGCCTCGGACAGGGCAGGTCCGATACGCAGTATTTT. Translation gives CATSLGQGRSDTQYF. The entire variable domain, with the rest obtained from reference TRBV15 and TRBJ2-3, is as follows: DAMVIQNPRYQVTQFGKPVTLSCSQTLNHNVMYWYQQKSSQAPKLLFHYYDKDFNNEADTPDNFQSRRPNTSFCFLDIRSPGLGDTAMYLCATSLGQGRSDTQYFGPGTRLTVL.